The clone carrying this TCR beta chain was picked up a small number of times. This sample was taken from a study of T cell repertoires in aging, cancer and after chemotherapy. The template was genomic DNA from peripheral blood, not RNA. V dropped 8 bases and J dropped 5 bases, with 15 bases sitting between them. The germline CDR1 and CDR2 sequences are SGHTA and FQGNSA. The CDR3 is 14 residues long. TRB rearrangements spanning V, D and J were amplified using mixed TRB-A/B primers. TCRdb analysed the multiplex PCR reads with MiXCR anew, one entry per CDR3 protein. The sample carries over 2,000 distinct CDR3 sequences, nearly 35% recorded once.

The sequence came from a human donor with a blood cancer. The rearrangement links TRBV7-2 to TRBJ2-2; D call uncertain. The sample consisted of blood. The CDR3 loop reads CASVLSGGTGELFF. The DNA for the CDR3 is TGTGCCAGCGTTTTGTCAGGTGGGACCGGGGAGCTGTTTTTT.